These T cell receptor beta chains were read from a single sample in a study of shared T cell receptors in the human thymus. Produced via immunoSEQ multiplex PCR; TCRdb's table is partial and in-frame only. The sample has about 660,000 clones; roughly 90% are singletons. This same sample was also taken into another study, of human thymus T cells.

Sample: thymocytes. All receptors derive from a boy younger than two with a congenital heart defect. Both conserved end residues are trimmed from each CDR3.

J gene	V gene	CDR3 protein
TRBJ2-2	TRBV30	AWSIYSGRGNPGELF
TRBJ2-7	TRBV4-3	ASSQRTGRAYEQY
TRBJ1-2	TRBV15	ATSFQMGARWGPSYGYT
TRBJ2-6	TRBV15	ATSRDFGRGSQSGANVLT
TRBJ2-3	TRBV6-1	ASHKPRTATDTQY
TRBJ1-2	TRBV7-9	ASSTRQDSNYGYT
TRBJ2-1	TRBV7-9	ASIRWGSPSAEQF
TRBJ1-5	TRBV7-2	ASSPLFLRDQPQH
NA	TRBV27	ASSSGTGVFYEQY
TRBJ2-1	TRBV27	ASSWTSGAPYNEQF
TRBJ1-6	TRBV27	ASSPDSSYNSPLH
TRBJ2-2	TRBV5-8	ASSSRTSGTGELF
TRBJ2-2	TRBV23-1	ASSPALYLGRPGELF
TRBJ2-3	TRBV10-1	ASSTSRDSGTDTQY
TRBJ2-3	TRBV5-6	ASSLALAGGGRGDTQY
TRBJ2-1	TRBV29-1	SVEGTFPYNEQF
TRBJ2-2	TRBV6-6	ASSSGPGGGTGELF
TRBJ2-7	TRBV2	ASSDGRMANYEQY
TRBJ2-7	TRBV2	ASSEPGTYEQY
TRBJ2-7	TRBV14	ASSQERGSDADSYEQY
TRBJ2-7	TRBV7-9	ASSEGLAGPSYEQY
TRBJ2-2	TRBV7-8	ASIPRPGQVVTGELF
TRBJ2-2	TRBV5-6	ASSPGWGTSGRIVGELF
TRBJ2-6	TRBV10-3	AISVNRDRGKTSGANVLT
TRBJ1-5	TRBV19	ASSMNWGVTLPQH
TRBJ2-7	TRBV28	ASSLATSGRSYEQY
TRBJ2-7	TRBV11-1	ASSLTSGRPPYEQY
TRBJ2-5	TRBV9	ASSSGNKRETQY
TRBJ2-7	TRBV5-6	ASSLGGTGVEEQY
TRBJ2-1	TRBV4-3	ASSQDPRTGGKSLYNEQF
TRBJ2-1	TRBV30	AWSVPPGGPLRRF
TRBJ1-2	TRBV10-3	AIRQGDYGYT
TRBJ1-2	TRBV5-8	ASSLEGARGYT
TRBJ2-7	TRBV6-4	ASSDQGYPSSYEQY
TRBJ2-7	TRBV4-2	ASSQGGFMHEQY
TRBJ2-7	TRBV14	ASSQDKASGSYEQY
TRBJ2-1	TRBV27	ASSFRRWLADDYNEQF
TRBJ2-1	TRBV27	ASSLGVRASGPTKCRQF
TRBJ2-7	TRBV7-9	ASSSVEGVDEQY
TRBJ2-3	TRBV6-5	ASSFTGSDTQY
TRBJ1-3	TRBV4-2	ASSQATGQGGNTIY
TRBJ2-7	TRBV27	ASSFVTGQGVDEQY
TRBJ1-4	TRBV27	ASSPPGAYNEKLF
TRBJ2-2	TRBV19	ASSIARAVPGELF
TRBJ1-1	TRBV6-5	ASSLQGRTTEAF
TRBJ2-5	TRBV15	ATSREPRETQY
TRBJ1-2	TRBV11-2	ASRSGGGYT
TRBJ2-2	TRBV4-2	ASSQEQGADTGELF
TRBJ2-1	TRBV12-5	ASGLTLWTSGYNEQF
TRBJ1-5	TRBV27	ASSEVGGVEQPQH
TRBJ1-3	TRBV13	ASSLGARGRNTIY
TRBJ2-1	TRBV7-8	ASSLAKPGLHNEQF
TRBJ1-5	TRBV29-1	SVGQGDQPQH
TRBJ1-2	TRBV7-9	ASSRIGQGGNGYT
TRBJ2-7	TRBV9	ASSAPTSSGSNEQY
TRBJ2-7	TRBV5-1	ASSLKADGSYEQY
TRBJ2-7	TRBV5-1	ASSLGDRGYEQY